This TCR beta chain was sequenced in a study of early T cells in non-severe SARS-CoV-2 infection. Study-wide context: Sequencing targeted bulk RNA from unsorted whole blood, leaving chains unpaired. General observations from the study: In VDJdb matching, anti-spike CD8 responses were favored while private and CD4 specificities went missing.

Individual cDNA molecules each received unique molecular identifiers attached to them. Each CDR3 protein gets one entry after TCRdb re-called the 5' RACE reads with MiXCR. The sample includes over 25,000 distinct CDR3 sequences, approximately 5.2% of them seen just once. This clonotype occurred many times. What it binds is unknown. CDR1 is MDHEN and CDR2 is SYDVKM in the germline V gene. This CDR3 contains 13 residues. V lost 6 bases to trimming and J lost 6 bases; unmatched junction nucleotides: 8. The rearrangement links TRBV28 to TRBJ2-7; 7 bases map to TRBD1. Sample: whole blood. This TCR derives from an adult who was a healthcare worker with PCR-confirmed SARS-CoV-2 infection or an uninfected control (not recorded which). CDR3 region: CASSMGQSREQYF. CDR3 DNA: TGTGCCAGCAGCATGGGACAGTCCCGCGAGCAGTACTTC.